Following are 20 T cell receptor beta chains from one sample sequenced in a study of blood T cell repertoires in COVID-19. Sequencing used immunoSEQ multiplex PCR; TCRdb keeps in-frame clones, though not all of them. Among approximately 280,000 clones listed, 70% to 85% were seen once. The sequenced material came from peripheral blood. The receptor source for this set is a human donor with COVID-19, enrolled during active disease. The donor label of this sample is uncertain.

The CDR3 DNA sequence: TGTGCCAGCTCCCTGGGACAGGGCGTTTACAATGAGCAGTTCTTC. This encodes CASSLGQGVYNEQFF. This chain connects TRBV18 to TRBJ2-1; TRBD1 agrees at 9 bases. The CDR3 spans 15 residues. Per the germline V gene, CDR1 is KGHSH and CDR2 is LQKENI. V was clipped by 6 bases and J by 4 bases; unmatched bases: 7.

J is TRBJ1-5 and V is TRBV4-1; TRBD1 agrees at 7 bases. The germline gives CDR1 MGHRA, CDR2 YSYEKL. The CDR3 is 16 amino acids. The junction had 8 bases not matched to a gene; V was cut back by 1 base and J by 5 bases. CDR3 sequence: CASSQGPTGTYQPQHF. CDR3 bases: TGCGCCAGCAGCCAAGGCCCGACAGGGACCTATCAGCCCCAGCATTTT.

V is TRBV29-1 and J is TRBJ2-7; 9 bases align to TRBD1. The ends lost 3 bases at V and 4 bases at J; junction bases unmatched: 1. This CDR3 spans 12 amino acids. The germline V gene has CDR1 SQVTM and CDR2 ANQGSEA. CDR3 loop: CSVEDRGYEQYF. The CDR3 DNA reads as TGCAGCGTTGAGGACAGGGGATACGAGCAGTACTTC.

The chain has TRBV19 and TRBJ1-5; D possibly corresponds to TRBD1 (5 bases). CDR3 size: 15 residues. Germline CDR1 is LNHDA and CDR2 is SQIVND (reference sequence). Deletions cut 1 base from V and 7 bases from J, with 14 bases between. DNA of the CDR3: TGTGCCAGTAGTATAGCTAGCGGGCAGGGCCAGCCCCAGCATTTT. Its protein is CASSIASGQGQPQHF.

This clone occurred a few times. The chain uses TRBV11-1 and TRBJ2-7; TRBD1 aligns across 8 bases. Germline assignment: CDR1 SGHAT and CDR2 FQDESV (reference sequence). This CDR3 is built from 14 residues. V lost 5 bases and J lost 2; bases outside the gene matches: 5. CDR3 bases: TGTGCCAGCAGCGGCGGGACAGGCGCCTACGAGCAGTACTTC. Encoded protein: CASSGGTGAYEQYF.

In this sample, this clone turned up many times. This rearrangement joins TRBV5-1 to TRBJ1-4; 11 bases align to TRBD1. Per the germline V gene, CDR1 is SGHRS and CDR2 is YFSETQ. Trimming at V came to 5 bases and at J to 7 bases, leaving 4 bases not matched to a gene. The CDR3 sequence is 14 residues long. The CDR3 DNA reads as TGCGCCAGCAGAGGGACAGGGGGACCTGAAAAACTGTTTTTT. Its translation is CASRGTGGPEKLFF.

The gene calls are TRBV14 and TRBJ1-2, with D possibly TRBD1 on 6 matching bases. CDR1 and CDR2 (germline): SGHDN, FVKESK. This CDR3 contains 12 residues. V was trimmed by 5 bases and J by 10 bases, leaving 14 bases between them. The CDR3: CASSSISGAYTF. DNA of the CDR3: TGTGCCAGCAGCTCGATCTCAGGGGCCTACACCTTC.

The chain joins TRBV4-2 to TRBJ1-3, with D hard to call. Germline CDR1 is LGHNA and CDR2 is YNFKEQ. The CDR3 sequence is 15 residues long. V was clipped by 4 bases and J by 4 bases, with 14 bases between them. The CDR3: CASSRGEGEGNTIYF. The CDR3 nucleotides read TGTGCCAGCAGCCGAGGAGAGGGCGAGGGAAACACCATATATTTT.

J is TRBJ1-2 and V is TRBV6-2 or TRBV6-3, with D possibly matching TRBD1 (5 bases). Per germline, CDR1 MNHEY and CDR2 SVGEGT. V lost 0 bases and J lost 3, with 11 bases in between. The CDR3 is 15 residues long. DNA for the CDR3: TGTGCCAGCAGTTACTCAGGGCAGGGCGACTATGGCTACACCTTC. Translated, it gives CASSYSGQGDYGYTF.

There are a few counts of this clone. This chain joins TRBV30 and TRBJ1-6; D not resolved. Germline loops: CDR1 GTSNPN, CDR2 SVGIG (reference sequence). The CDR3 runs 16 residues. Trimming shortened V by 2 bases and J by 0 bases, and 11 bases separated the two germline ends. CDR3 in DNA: TGTGCCTGGAGTAACCGAAGGAGCTCCTATAATTCACCCCTCCACTTT. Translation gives CAWSNRRSSYNSPLHF.

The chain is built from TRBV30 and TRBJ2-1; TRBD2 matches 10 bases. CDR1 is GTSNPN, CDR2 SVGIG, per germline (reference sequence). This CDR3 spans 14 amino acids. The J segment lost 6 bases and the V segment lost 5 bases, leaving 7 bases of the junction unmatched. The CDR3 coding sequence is TGTGCCTGGGGGGGGCCTAGCGGGAGCAATGAGCAGTTCTTC. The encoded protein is CAWGGPSGSNEQFF.

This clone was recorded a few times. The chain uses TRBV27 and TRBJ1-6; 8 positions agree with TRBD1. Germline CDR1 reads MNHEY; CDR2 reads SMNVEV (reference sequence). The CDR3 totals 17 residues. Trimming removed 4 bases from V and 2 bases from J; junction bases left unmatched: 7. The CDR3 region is CASSYDRGGPYNSPLHF. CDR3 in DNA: TGTGCCAGCAGTTACGACAGGGGAGGACCCTATAATTCACCCCTCCACTTT.

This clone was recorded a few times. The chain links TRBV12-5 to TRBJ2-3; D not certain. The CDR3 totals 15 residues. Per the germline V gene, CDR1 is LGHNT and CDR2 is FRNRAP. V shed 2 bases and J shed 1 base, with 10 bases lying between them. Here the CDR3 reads CASGLTYRGTDTQYF. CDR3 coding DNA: TGTGCTAGTGGTTTGACCTATCGGGGCACAGATACGCAGTATTTT.

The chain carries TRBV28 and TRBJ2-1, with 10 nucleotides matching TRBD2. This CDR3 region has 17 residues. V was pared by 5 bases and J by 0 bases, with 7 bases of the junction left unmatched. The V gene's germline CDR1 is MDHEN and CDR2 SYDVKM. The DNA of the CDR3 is TGTGCCAGCAGTACGACTAGCGGGCGTAGCTCCTACAATGAGCAGTTCTTC. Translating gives CASSTTSGRSSYNEQFF.

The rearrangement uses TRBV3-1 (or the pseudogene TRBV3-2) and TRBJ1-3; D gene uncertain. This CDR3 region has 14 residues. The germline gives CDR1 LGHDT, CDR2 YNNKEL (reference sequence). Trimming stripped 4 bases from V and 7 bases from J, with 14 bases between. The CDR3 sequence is CASSLQRGFNTIYF. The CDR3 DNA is TGTGCCAGCAGCCTACAGAGAGGGTTTAACACCATATATTTT.

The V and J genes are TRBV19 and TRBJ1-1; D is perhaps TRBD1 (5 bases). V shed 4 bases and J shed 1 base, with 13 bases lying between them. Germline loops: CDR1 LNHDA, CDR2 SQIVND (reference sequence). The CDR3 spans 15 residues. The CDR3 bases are TGTGCCAGTAGTACCCCGGACACACAGAACACTGAAGCTTTCTTT. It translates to CASSTPDTQNTEAFF.

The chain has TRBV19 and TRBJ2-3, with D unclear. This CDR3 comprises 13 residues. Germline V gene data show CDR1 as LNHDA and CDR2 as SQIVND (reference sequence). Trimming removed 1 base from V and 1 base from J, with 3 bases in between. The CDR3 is CASSIGGTDTQYF. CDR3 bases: TGTGCCAGTAGTATAGGAGGCACAGATACGCAGTATTTT.

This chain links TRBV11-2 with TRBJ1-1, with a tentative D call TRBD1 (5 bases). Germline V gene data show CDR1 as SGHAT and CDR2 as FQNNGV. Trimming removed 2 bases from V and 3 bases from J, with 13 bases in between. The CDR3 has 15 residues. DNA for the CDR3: TGTGCCAGCAGCTTATATCTGCAGGGATACACTGAAGCTTTCTTT. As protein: CASSLYLQGYTEAFF.

The CDR3 sequence: CASSLASVVIQYF. The CDR3 DNA reads as TGTGCCAGCAGTTTGGCTAGTGTCGTCATTCAGTACTTC. The chain combines TRBV28 with TRBJ2-4; D remains ambiguous. Germline CDR1 and CDR2: MDHEN and SYDVKM. The CDR3 runs to 13 residues. V was clipped by 3 bases and J by 9 bases, with 12 bases between them.

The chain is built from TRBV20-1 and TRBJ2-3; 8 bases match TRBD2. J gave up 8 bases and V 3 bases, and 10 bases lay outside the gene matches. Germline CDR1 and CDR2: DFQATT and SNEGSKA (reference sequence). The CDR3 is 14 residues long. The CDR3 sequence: CSASREGGLPTQYF. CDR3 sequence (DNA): TGCAGTGCTAGTCGGGAGGGAGGCCTACCTACGCAGTATTTT.